A single sample is the source of the 10 T cell receptor beta chains below, sequenced in a study of CD8+CD57+ T cells in acquired aplastic anemia. The sequenced patients had an expansion of CD8+CD57+ cells seen by flow cytometry. For CDR3 and TCR beta VDJ profiling, genomic DNA was the template used. MiXCR, applied by TCRdb to the reads, yields one record per CDR3 protein. The table shows hundreds of thousands of distinct CDR3 sequences, with under 40% occurring only once. Source material: sorted CD4+, CD8+, or CD8+CD57+ T cells (not recorded which) from PBMCs. Source of these receptors: a human donor with aplastic anemia.

The rearrangement joins TRBV7-2 to TRBJ2-1, with 9 bases identical to TRBD2. V was pared by 5 bases and J by 2 bases, with 13 bases of the junction left unmatched. CDR3 size: 18 residues. Germline assignment: CDR1 SGHTA and CDR2 FQGNSA. This CDR3 is CASSLTIEGGGAYNEQFF. CDR3 in DNA: TGTGCCAGCAGCCTTACCATCGAGGGCGGGGGGGCCTACAATGAGCAGTTCTTC.

This clonotype was found many times. The rearrangement links TRBV7-2 to TRBJ2-7; 10 positions match TRBD1. V shed 5 bases and J 3 bases; nucleotides not matched to a gene: 4. CDR3 length: 14 amino acids. The V gene's germline CDR1 is SGHTA and CDR2 FQGNSA. The CDR3 bases are TGTGCCAGCAGCACTGACAGGGGGCTCTACGAGCAGTACTTC. Amino acid sequence: CASSTDRGLYEQYF.

The chain combines TRBV29-1 with TRBJ2-7; tentatively, D is TRBD2 (5 bases). The CDR3 is made up of 15 amino acids. Trimming took 7 bases from V and 4 from J, leaving 23 bases between them. The germline V gene has CDR1 SQVTM and CDR2 ANQGSEA. CDR3 in amino acids: CSATRAGTSPYEQYF. The CDR3 coding sequence is TGCAGCGCTACTAGGGCCGGCACGTCCCCTTACGAGCAGTACTTC.

V usage is TRBV9 and J usage is TRBJ2-6; unclear D gene. The ends were cut back, 3 bases at V and 7 bases at J, with 14 bases in the middle. This CDR3 region has 15 residues. The V gene's germline CDR1 is SGDLS and CDR2 YYNGEE. The CDR3 DNA is TGTGCCAGCAGCGAGGAGACATTGGGAGCCAACGTCCTGACTTTC. Translation: CASSEETLGANVLTF. Filled out from reference TRBV9 and TRBJ2-6, the complete variable domain reads DSGVTQTPKHLITATGQRVTLRCSPRSGDLSVYWYQQSLDQGLQFLIQYYNGEERAKGNILERFSAQQFPDLHSELNLSSLELGDSALYFCASSEETLGANVLTFGAGSRLTVL.

This sequence joins TRBV20-1 and TRBJ2-7; a possible D gene is TRBD1 (6 bases). The CDR3 contains 14 residues. Germline V CDR1 and CDR2: DFQATT, SNEGSKA (reference sequence). V was pared by 4 bases and J by 0 bases, with 13 bases between. The CDR3 DNA reads as TGCAGTGCTACAGACAGGTGGAGCTCCTACGAGCAGTACTTC. Its translation is CSATDRWSSYEQYF.

This clonotype showed up many times. The chain carries TRBV5-1 and TRBJ1-6, with D possibly being TRBD1 (5 bases). The V end lost 0 bases, the J end lost 4 bases, and 8 bases lay between the germline ends. The germline V gene has CDR1 SGHRS and CDR2 YFSETQ. The CDR3 is 15 amino acids. In DNA, the CDR3 is TGCGCCAGCAGCTTGGAAGGGACTTATAATTCACCCCTCCACTTT. It codes for CASSLEGTYNSPLHF.

V usage is TRBV15 and J usage is TRBJ1-1; TRBD1 aligns across 9 bases. The junction had 8 bases not matched to a gene; V was cut back by 5 bases and J by 1 base. This CDR3 is built from 16 residues. CDR1 and CDR2 from the germline V gene are LNHNV and YYDKDF (reference sequence). CDR3 in amino acids: CATSRPRQGENTEAFF. The CDR3 DNA sequence: TGTGCCACCAGCCGACCCAGACAGGGGGAGAACACTGAAGCTTTCTTT.

This clonotype was picked up many times. This sequence joins TRBV9 and TRBJ2-7; D tentatively fits TRBD1 or TRBD2 (5 bases each). CDR1 SGDLS and CDR2 YYNGEE come from the germline V gene. This CDR3 comprises 13 residues. Trimming took 0 bases from V and 6 from J, leaving 10 bases between them. The CDR3 DNA follows: TGTGCCAGCAGCGTAGGAGGTGGGACCGAGCAGTACTTC. Protein: CASSVGGGTEQYF. Based on the CDR3 plus reference TRBV9 and TRBJ2-7, the full variable domain is DSGVTQTPKHLITATGQRVTLRCSPRSGDLSVYWYQQSLDQGLQFLIQYYNGEERAKGNILERFSAQQFPDLHSELNLSSLELGDSALYFCASSVGGGTEQYFGPGTRLTVT.

This clonotype has a count of ten or more. The V call is TRBV9, the J call TRBJ2-2, with TRBD1 identical over 7 bases. CDR1 SGDLS and CDR2 YYNGEE come from the germline V gene. Unmatched junction bases numbered 6, after V lost 0 bases and J lost 4 bases. This CDR3 is 16 amino acids long. CDR3: CASSVVGGAITGELFF. CDR3 bases: TGTGCCAGCAGCGTAGTAGGGGGCGCGATCACCGGGGAGCTGTTTTTT.

This clonotype was counted at least ten times. The chain couples TRBV24-1 to TRBJ2-1, with 9 positions matching TRBD1. The germline V gene encodes CDR1 KGHDR and CDR2 SFDVKD. The V segment lost 7 bases and the J segment 0 bases; nucleotides outside the gene matches: 3. This CDR3 spans 15 amino acids. The CDR3 DNA reads as TGTGCCACCAGCCTGGACAGGGGCTCCTACAATGAGCAGTTCTTC. It codes for CATSLDRGSYNEQFF.